These 19 T cell receptor beta chains were all obtained from the same sample, sequenced in a study of T-cell memory formation after mild COVID-19. MiXCR was run by TCRdb on the 5' RACE reads, yielding one entry per CDR3 protein. Of about 320,000 distinct CDR3 sequences in the sample, approximately 14% were seen once. Input material: PBMCs or a T cell subset sorted from them (not recorded which). These receptors originate from a man between 18 and 29 years old who had mild COVID-19 (a few samples of this study predate the infection). Cell type and time point are not known.

This clonotype appeared a few times. The chain combines TRBV5-1 with TRBJ2-6, with D uncertain. Germline CDR1 and CDR2: SGHRS and YFSETQ. The CDR3 has 15 amino acids. Trimming pared 4 bases from V and 0 bases from J, leaving 8 bases between. DNA of the CDR3: TGCGCCAGCAGCGACCAAGGCTCTGGGGCCAACGTCCTGACTTTC. Translation: CASSDQGSGANVLTF.

This clonotype has a handful of counts. The CDR3 region has the DNA TGTGCCAGTAGTGGGTGGACAGGCTCACAAGAGACCCAGTACTTC. This translates into CASSGWTGSQETQYF. The chain employs TRBV19 and TRBJ2-5; 7 nucleotides agree with TRBD1. The V gene end was trimmed by 5 bases and the J gene end by 2 bases; junction bases not matched to a gene: 8. Germline CDR1 reads LNHDA; CDR2 reads SQIVND (reference sequence). The CDR3 covers 15 residues.

CDR3 nucleotides: TGTGCCACCGAGGAGGGGTATCGAGCTTTCTTT. Protein sequence: CATEEGYRAFF. J is TRBJ1-1 and V is TRBV6-5, with D perhaps TRBD1 (5 bases). The V and J ends lost 10 bases and 10 bases respectively, with 16 bases between them. Germline V CDR1 and CDR2: MNHEY, SVGAGI. The CDR3 spans 11 residues.

This clonotype was seen only a few times. Compared with germline, one end of the junction differs, possibly owing to a read error. The rearrangement joins TRBV10-3 to TRBJ2-1; 10 bases fit TRBD1. The CDR3 runs 14 residues. The germline CDR1 and CDR2 sequences are ENHRY and SYGVKD. This chain's CDR3 is CASSDRGRINDQFF. CDR3 in DNA: TGTGCCTCTTCGGACAGGGGGAGGATCAATGACCAGTTCTTC.

This clonotype was recorded many times. This chain links TRBV18 with TRBJ2-1; 7 nucleotides agree with TRBD2. Germline V lookup: CDR1 KGHSH, CDR2 LQKENI. V lost 0 bases and J lost 7; bases outside the gene matches: 3. The CDR3 sequence is 14 residues long. CDR3 nucleotides: TGTGCCAGCTCACCACCCCGGGGGGTGAATGAGCAGTTCTTC. Its protein product is CASSPPRGVNEQFF.

This clonotype has only a few counts. The V gene is TRBV9, the J gene TRBJ2-7, with D possibly TRBD1 on 6 matching bases. CDR3 size: 13 residues. CDR1 and CDR2 (germline): SGDLS, YYNGEE. V shed 4 bases and J shed 3 bases, with 11 bases lying between them. CDR3 DNA: TGTGCCAGCAGCCCGGGACATGGCTACGAGCAGTACTTC. It codes for CASSPGHGYEQYF.

The CDR3 spells CASKTSGGETQYF. CDR3 nucleotide sequence: TGTGCCAGCAAAACTAGCGGGGGAGAGACCCAGTACTTC. This chain joins TRBV12-3 or TRBV12-4 and TRBJ2-5; TRBD2 agrees at 11 bases. The CDR3 loop spans 13 amino acids. After removal of 7 bases from V and 4 bases from J, the junction contained 2 bases not matched to a gene.

This chain links TRBV12-3 or TRBV12-4 with TRBJ2-1; TRBD2 matches at 11 bases. This CDR3 comprises 15 residues. J gave up 7 bases and V 6 bases, and 8 bases lay outside the gene matches. The DNA for the CDR3 is TGTGCCAGCAGCGACCTAGCGGGGGGTGGGAATGAGCAGTTCTTC. Protein: CASSDLAGGGNEQFF.

This clonotype was detected a few times. The V gene is TRBV30, the J gene TRBJ2-7, with TRBD2 identical over 7 bases. The germline V gene encodes CDR1 GTSNPN and CDR2 SVGIG (reference sequence). The CDR3 totals 13 residues. The V segment lost 8 bases and the J segment 6 bases; nucleotides outside the gene matches: 13. The CDR3 nucleotides read TGTGCCGAGGAAGCTGAGCGGGGAGCCGAGCAGTACTTC. Translation gives CAEEAERGAEQYF.

The chain employs TRBV7-3 and TRBJ2-1, with 7 bases that match TRBD1. Trimming took 5 bases from V and 1 from J; bases not matched to a gene: 5. CDR1 and CDR2 (germline): SGHTA, FQGTGA. This CDR3 region has 15 residues. The CDR3 region is CASSGDRVSYNEQFF. The CDR3 nucleotides read TGTGCCAGCAGCGGTGACAGGGTGTCCTACAATGAGCAGTTCTTC.

This clonotype has only a few counts. The V call is TRBV29-1, the J call TRBJ2-1; D possibly corresponds to TRBD1 (5 bases). The V end lost 1 base, the J end lost 2 bases, and 9 bases lay between the germline ends. CDR3 size: 14 residues. Per germline, CDR1 SQVTM and CDR2 ANQGSEA. CDR3 residues: CSVEGQGTYNEQFF. The CDR3 region has the DNA TGCAGCGTTGAAGGTCAGGGTACCTACAATGAGCAGTTCTTC.

This clonotype was recorded a few times. The CDR3 loop is CASRPRARTGELFF. DNA of the CDR3: TGTGCCAGCAGGCCCCGCGCAAGGACCGGGGAGCTGTTTTTT. The V call is TRBV2, the J call TRBJ2-2, with no clear D. The length of the CDR3 is 14 residues. CDR1 is SNHLY, CDR2 FYNNEI, per germline. Trimming pared 6 bases from V and 5 bases from J, leaving 13 bases between.

The chain combines TRBV28 with TRBJ2-7; 7 nucleotides agree with TRBD2. Germline assignment: CDR1 MDHEN and CDR2 SYDVKM. V gave up 8 bases and J gave up 3 bases; unmatched junction bases: 10. The CDR3 length is 14 residues. CDR3 residues: CASGGGGGDYEQYV. The CDR3, as DNA: TGTGCCAGCGGGGGGGGTGGCGGTGACTACGAGCAGTACGTC.

This clonotype has a count of ten or more. This sequence joins TRBV11-2 and TRBJ2-3, with 8 bases matching TRBD2. Germline V gives CDR1 SGHAT, CDR2 FQNNGV. V lost 5 bases and J lost 3; bases outside the gene matches: 4. The CDR3 has 14 amino acids. CDR3 residues: CASSGGLATDTQYF. The CDR3 region has the DNA TGTGCCAGCAGCGGCGGACTAGCAACAGATACGCAGTATTTT.

This clonotype occurred a few times. Written as DNA, the CDR3 is TGTGCCAGCAGCTCTAGCGGGGCGGGCACGGAGCAGTTCTTC. It translates to CASSSSGAGTEQFF. The V call is TRBV7-9, the J call TRBJ2-1; 9 positions match TRBD2. Trimming at V came to 4 bases and at J to 10 bases, leaving 8 bases not matched to a gene. This CDR3 has 14 amino acids. Germline CDR1 reads SEHNR; CDR2 reads FQNEAQ (reference sequence). The variable domain in full, completed from reference TRBV7-9 and TRBJ2-1, reads DTGVSQNPRHKITKRGQNVTFRCDPISEHNRLYWYRQTLGQGPEFLTYFQNEAQLEKSRLLSDRFSAERPKGSFSTLEIQRTEQGDSAMYLCASSSSGAGTEQFFGPGTRLTVL.

The chain links TRBV7-7 to TRBJ2-5, with a possible D match to TRBD2 (5 bases). V lost 5 bases, J lost 5 bases, and 18 bases lay in between. Germline values: CDR1 SSHAT, CDR2 FNYEAQ (reference sequence). The CDR3 is 15 amino acids. This chain's CDR3 is CASSASSANGETQYF. CDR3 nucleotide sequence: TGTGCCAGCAGCGCCAGTAGCGCCAACGGGGAGACCCAGTACTTC. The full variable domain, in which reference TRBV7-7 and TRBJ2-5 provide the parts outside the CDR3, is GAGVSQSPRYKVTKRGQDVTLRCDPISSHATLYWYQQALGQGPEFLTYFNYEAQPDKSGLPSDRFSAERPEGSISTLTIQRTEQRDSAMYRCASSASSANGETQYFGPGTRLLVL.

This clonotype was counted a few times. The V gene is TRBV13, the J gene TRBJ1-2; D not resolved. The CDR3 consists of 13 residues. Between the trimmed V and J ends, which lost 5 bases and 6 bases, there was a span of 13 bases. Looked up from germline, CDR1 is PRHDT and CDR2 is FYEKMQ (reference sequence). This CDR3 reads CASSVRGLDGYTF. The CDR3 DNA reads as TGTGCCAGCAGCGTAAGAGGTCTGGATGGCTACACCTTC. Complete variable domain (other parts from reference TRBV13 and TRBJ1-2): AAGVIQSPRHLIKEKRETATLKCYPIPRHDTVYWYQQGPGQDPQFLISFYEKMQSDKGSIPDRFSAQQFSDYHSELNMSSLELGDSALYFCASSVRGLDGYTFGSGTRLTVV.

The chain joins TRBV29-1 to TRBJ2-2; D remains ambiguous. The germline V and J ends were trimmed by 5 bases and 8 bases, with 6 bases remaining between them. This CDR3 is built from 10 residues. Per the germline V gene, CDR1 is SQVTM and CDR2 is ANQGSEA. CDR3 bases: TGCAGCGTTTGGTGGGGGGAGCTGTTTTTT. Translating it yields CSVWWGELFF.

A few counts support this clonotype. The chain has TRBV4-3 and TRBJ1-2; 8 bases match TRBD1. The germline V gene has CDR1 LGHNA and CDR2 YSLEER. The CDR3 contains 15 residues. Trimming at V came to 4 bases and at J to 2 bases, leaving 6 bases not matched to a gene. CDR3 in amino acids: CASSLGQVVNYGYTF. CDR3 sequence (DNA): TGCGCCAGCAGCCTGGGACAGGTTGTAAACTATGGCTACACCTTC.